These T cell receptor beta chains were read from a single sample in a study of human T cells and chemical hapten exposure. TCRdb re-called the RACE reads through MiXCR, storing one row per CDR3 protein. The sample has 270,000 or so distinct CDR3 sequences; 7.7% are singletons. Sequenced material: whole blood, taken in connection with sensitization to the hapten diphenylcyclopropenone (DPC). These receptors were taken from a man aged 18 to 29 with alopecia areata. Some clones in this sample may be carry-over from other donors' samples. Each CDR3 is given with its conserved first and last residue. The order of the fields is clone size, V gene, J gene, D gene, CDR3 protein, CDR3 DNA. D genes are given only for firm matches. Expanded clones are given a class, and other clones once, few, many or no size at all.

-	TRBV24-1	TRBJ2-1	TRBD1	CATSDLPGGDEQFF	TGTGCCACCAGTGATTTACCAGGGGGCGATGAGCAGTTCTTC
few	TRBV7-9	TRBJ2-5	-	CASSLEIGDGTQYF	TGTGCCAGCAGCTTAGAAATCGGGGACGGGACCCAGTACTTC
-	TRBV14	TRBJ2-7	TRBD1	CASSQAWDRRAYEQYF	TGTGCCAGCAGCCAAGCATGGGACAGGAGAGCCTACGAGCAGTACTTC
many	TRBV6-2/TRBV6-3	TRBJ2-2	-	CASSFRGVTGELFF	TGTGCCAGCAGTTTCAGGGGGGTCACCGGGGAGCTGTTTTTT
few	TRBV10-3	TRBJ1-6	-	CAISEQVYNSPLHF	TGTGCCATCAGTGAGCAGGTCTATAATTCACCCCTCCACTTT
once	TRBV6-2/TRBV6-3	TRBJ1-1	TRBD1	CASSTHRGWTEAFF	TGTGCCAGCAGTACCCACAGGGGTTGGACTGAAGCTTTCTTT
-	TRBV4-3	TRBJ2-3	-	CASSQEHPLSTDTQYF	TGCGCCAGCAGCCAAGAGCACCCACTAAGCACAGATACGCAGTATTTT
-	TRBV3-1	TRBJ2-3	-	CASSQGTGPRGTQYF	TGTGCCAGCAGCCAAGGAACGGGGCCACGGGGAACGCAGTATTTT
-	TRBV6-5	TRBJ2-3	TRBD1	CASSHRQGGRDTQYF	TGTGCCAGCAGTCATCGACAGGGGGGCCGAGATACGCAGTATTTT
few	TRBV5-1	TRBJ2-3	TRBD1	CASSRQGATADTQYF	TGCGCCAGCAGCCGACAGGGGGCTACGGCAGATACGCAGTATTTT
few	TRBV5-1	TRBJ2-5	-	CASSLRSGQEETQYF	TGCGCCAGCAGCTTGCGGTCGGGTCAGGAAGAGACCCAGTACTTC
few	TRBV29-1	TRBJ1-2	-	CSVGPGGRGGYTF	TGCAGCGTCGGTCCCGGGGGGCGAGGTGGCTACACCTTC
few	TRBV4-1	TRBJ1-5	-	CASSQALVIQPQHF	TGCGCCAGCAGCCAGGCTCTCGTTATTCAGCCCCAGCATTTT
many	TRBV12-3/TRBV12-4	TRBJ1-3	-	CASSLARGNTIYF	TGTGCCAGCAGTTTAGCGCGAGGAAACACCATATATTTT
few	TRBV5-1	TRBJ1-2	-	CASRTTANYGYTF	TGCGCCAGCAGGACGACAGCTAACTATGGCTACACCTTC
many	TRBV3-1	TRBJ1-2	-	CASSQYPINYGYTF	TGTGCCAGCAGCCAATATCCAATTAACTATGGCTACACCTTC
-	TRBV23-1	TRBJ1-6	-	CASSRAYSPLHF	TGCGCCAGCAGTCGAGCCTATTCACCCCTCCACTTT